Each of the 13 T cell receptor beta chains below was sequenced from the same sample in a study of CD8 T cells in ankylosing spondylitis. Overall study findings and caveats: What seemed typical of ankylosing spondylitis blood was a TCR beta motif built from roughly eight highly homologous variants.

The antigens of these receptors remain unknown. TCRdb re-analysed the 5' RACE reads in MiXCR, keeping a single row per CDR3 protein. The sample comprises around 540,000 distinct CDR3 sequences, 12% of which are singletons, and under 7.5% rests with the top ten. Source material: blood, either unsorted or a sorted T cell fraction (not recorded which). These receptors all stem from a male donor with ankylosing spondylitis.

This clonotype turned up a few times. The V gene is TRBV20-1, the J gene TRBJ2-3; D gene unclear. Germline CDR1 is DFQATT and CDR2 is SNEGSKA (reference sequence). The CDR3 is made up of 12 amino acids. The germline V and J ends were trimmed by 6 bases and 2 bases, with 9 bases remaining between them. DNA for the CDR3: TGCAGTGCCCCCATGGACACAGATACGCAGTATTTT. It translates to CSAPMDTDTQYF.

This rearrangement joins TRBV7-9 to TRBJ1-2; D is perhaps TRBD1 (5 bases). With 5 bases removed from V and 5 bases from J, the gap between germline ends came to 15 bases. CDR1 and CDR2 from the germline V gene are SEHNR and FQNEAQ (reference sequence). The CDR3 is 14 amino acids. As DNA, the CDR3 is TGTGCCAGCAGCACGACAGACAGACTTTATGGCTACACCTTC. Translating it yields CASSTTDRLYGYTF.

The genes are TRBV5-4 and TRBJ2-3; D gene unclear. The V end was cut by 1 base, the J end by 2 bases, with 8 bases between. The CDR3 is 14 amino acids. CDR1 SGHNT and CDR2 YYREEE come from the germline V gene (reference sequence). The CDR3 DNA reads as TGTGCCAGCAGCTTGTTGACTCTCACAGATACGCAGTATTTT. Protein product: CASSLLTLTDTQYF.

This clonotype occurred many times. The CDR3 protein is CASSSGTAETQYF. The CDR3 DNA follows: TGTGCCAGCAGTTCAGGGACGGCAGAGACCCAGTACTTC. The rearrangement joins TRBV12-3 or TRBV12-4 to TRBJ2-5; D possibly uses TRBD1 or TRBD2 (5 bases each). The CDR3 sequence is 13 residues long. V lost 4 bases, J lost 4 bases, and 10 bases lay in between.

The chain is built from TRBV20-1 and TRBJ2-7; TRBD2 matches 8 bases. The J segment lost 0 bases and the V segment lost 6 bases, leaving 4 bases of the junction unmatched. This CDR3 region has 13 residues. In germline, CDR1 is DFQATT, CDR2 SNEGSKA (reference sequence). CDR3 amino acids: CSAASGSSYEQYF. In DNA form, the CDR3 reads TGCAGTGCCGCCAGCGGGAGCTCCTACGAGCAGTACTTC.

This clonotype was counted a few times. V is TRBV12-3 or TRBV12-4 and J is TRBJ1-2, with 9 bases lining up with TRBD1. V was pared by 0 bases and J by 1 base, with 12 bases of the junction left unmatched. This CDR3 has 19 residues. CDR3 sequence (DNA): TGTGCCAGCAGTTTAGCAAGCCGGGGGACAGGGACCTTTAACTATGGCTACACCTTC. This sequence encodes CASSLASRGTGTFNYGYTF.

The table lists this clonotype with many counts. The chain employs TRBV20-1 and TRBJ1-6; D may be TRBD1 (6 bases). CDR1 and CDR2 from the germline V gene are DFQATT and SNEGSKA (reference sequence). V was cut by 1 base and J by 10 bases, with 11 bases left in between. The CDR3 loop spans 13 amino acids. DNA for the CDR3: TGCAGTGCTAGAGGGGAGGGGGAGTCACCCCTCCACTTT. It encodes CSARGEGESPLHF.

In its sample, this clonotype was seen a few times. CDR3 nucleotides: TGTGCCAGCACCTTCTTAGGTCAGCCCCAGCATTTT. It is translated as CASTFLGQPQHF. This chain uses TRBV28 with TRBJ1-5; D is unclear. Trimming cost V 7 bases and J 6 bases, with 10 bases left between them. The CDR3 extends over 12 amino acids. Germline V gene sequence: CDR1 MDHEN, CDR2 SYDVKM.

The rearrangement joins TRBV29-1 to TRBJ1-3, with a weak D call TRBD1 (5 bases). Trimming removed 7 bases at V and 0 bases at J, with 13 bases between. The germline V gene encodes CDR1 SQVTM and CDR2 ANQGSEA. The CDR3 is made up of 14 amino acids. CDR3 sequence: CSAAPDNSGNTIYF. CDR3 nucleotides: TGCAGCGCTGCCCCGGACAACTCTGGAAACACCATATATTTT.

The chain uses TRBV24-1 and TRBJ2-1; 9 positions match TRBD1. Trimming cost V 6 bases and J 4 bases; bases outside gene matches: 9. CDR1 and CDR2 (germline): KGHDR, SFDVKD. This CDR3 contains 16 residues. The CDR3 region has the DNA TGTGCCACCAGTCTCACCGGGACAGGGAGATACAATGAGCAGTTCTTC. Its translation: CATSLTGTGRYNEQFF.

This chain links TRBV3-1 with TRBJ1-2; D not certain. The CDR3 sequence is 14 residues long. The germline V gene has CDR1 LGHDT and CDR2 YNNKEL (reference sequence). V was pared by 5 bases and J by 0 bases, with 10 bases between. In DNA form, the CDR3 reads TGTGCCAGCAGCAGTACATCAGCTAACTATGGCTACACCTTC. It codes for CASSSTSANYGYTF.

V and J are TRBV10-3 and TRBJ2-2, with 8 bases identical to TRBD1. CDR1 is ENHRY, CDR2 SYGVKD, per germline. V trimming: 4 bases; J trimming: 6 bases; junction bases outside the gene matches: 10. This CDR3 is built from 16 residues. The CDR3 sequence: CAISAIPQGVSGELFF. The CDR3 DNA follows: TGTGCCATCAGTGCCATACCACAGGGGGTGTCCGGGGAGCTGTTTTTT.

This clonotype was counted a few times. The rearrangement uses TRBV29-1 and TRBJ2-5, with 7 bases lining up with TRBD2. Germline values: CDR1 SQVTM, CDR2 ANQGSEA. The trim removed 3 bases at V and 1 base at J, leaving 11 bases unmatched. The CDR3 runs to 16 residues. In nucleotides, the CDR3 is TGCAGCGTTGATCAACTCGGCGGGAGCAGCCAAGAGACCCAGTACTTC. Its translation: CSVDQLGGSSQETQYF.